This is a list of T cell receptor beta chains from one sample in a study of T cells in Graves' hyperthyroidism and ophthalmopathy. TCRdb processed the multiplex PCR reads anew with MiXCR; each CDR3 protein has one entry. This table holds approximately 870,000 distinct CDR3 sequences, roughly 37% found once. The sample was blood. The receptors were sampled from a man aged 18 to 29 with Graves' hyperthyroidism. The CDR3 runs from the conserved cysteine through the conserved F or W.

length,V,J,CDR3
14,TRBV20-1,TRBJ1-2,CSARVHSGRGGYTF
14,TRBV6-5,TRBJ1-2,CASSYSSGFYGYTF
13,TRBV10-3,TRBJ1-5,CASSLKGSQPQHF
14,TRBV28,TRBJ2-2,CASRYRENTGELFF
17,TRBV7-2,TRBJ2-7,CASSRTGGTSLPYEQYF
14,TRBV10-3,TRBJ2-2,CAISESTHTGELFF
15,TRBV2,TRBJ2-5,CASGPAGLDGETQYF
13,TRBV7-2,TRBJ2-2,CASSFGAGGELFF
14,TRBV7-2,TRBJ2-5,CARIVGGSQETQYF
15,TRBV7-2,TRBJ2-7,CAGSPTRAGAYEQYF
15,TRBV9,TRBJ1-6,CASSPEGRINSPLHF
16,TRBV5-6,TRBJ2-2,CASSLVGGSGTGELFF
14,TRBV7-8,TRBJ1-6,CASSPQGASSPLHF
12,TRBV14,TRBJ2-7,CASSRAHYEQYF
15,TRBV6-6,TRBJ2-7,CASSFTGTGTNEQYF
15,TRBV6-5,TRBJ2-2,CAIRTGTANTGELFF
13,TRBV7-2,TRBJ1-2,CASSLDRTRGYTF
14,TRBV20-1,TRBJ1-1,CSAGAGLESTEAFF
15,TRBV7-8,TRBJ1-1,CASSQASTGNTEAFF
15,TRBV4-1,TRBJ2-7,CASSQDFSLAVGQYF
14,TRBV20-1,TRBJ2-5,CSAGAAGAGETQYF
14,TRBV10-3,TRBJ2-7,CAITPGTAEYEQYF
15,TRBV10-3,TRBJ2-7,CAISGAGTRQDEQYF
14,TRBV10-3,TRBJ1-1,CAISGTSTNTEAFF
14,TRBV5-1,TRBJ1-4,CASSLQGRGEKLFF
12,TRBV6-6,TRBJ2-2,CASALNTGELFF
16,TRBV5-1,TRBJ2-7,CASSLGQRETPYEQYF
13,TRBV7-9,TRBJ1-5,CASSLKSDQPQHF
17,TRBV11-2,TRBJ2-5,CASRAYYGGAAGETQYF
15,TRBV12-3/TRBV12-4,TRBJ2-5,CASSLARQVQETQYF
19,TRBV25-1,TRBJ1-3,CASSVPPLNQGAQGNTIYF
12,TRBV7-2,TRBJ2-7,CASSPFHDEQYF
15,TRBV5-1,TRBJ1-3,CASAGTGNSGNTIYF